What follows describes a single T cell receptor (beta chain). Its antigen remains unidentified. Sequencing used immunoSEQ multiplex PCR; TCRdb keeps in-frame clones, though not all of them. The sample shows over 100,000 clones, roughly 90% of them seen only once. These data are taken from a study of PD-L1 blockade in urothelial cancer. Study information: Males with bladder-origin urothelial cancer made up about 90% of the roughly 29 patients. Prior chemotherapy in patients spanned 0 to 3 regimens.

The time point: peripheral blood 6 weeks after treatment start. Broader study findings: In blood at 3 weeks, tumor-associated clones expanded more among patients with durable benefit. Pretreatment TCR clonality in blood under the median foretold superior survival.

In germline, CDR1 is MDHEN, CDR2 SYDVKM. V was clipped by 3 bases and J by 6 bases, with 15 bases between them. CDR3 length: 14 amino acids. The receptor comes from a man in his fifties or sixties with urothelial cancer. Source: PBMCs, taken around atezolizumab (anti-PD-L1) treatment. The V gene is TRBV28, the J gene TRBJ2-7; D might be TRBD1 (5 bases). The CDR3 loop reads CASSFPPGRTEQYF. The CDR3 nucleotides read TGTGCCAGCAGTTTCCCCCCAGGGCGGACCGAGCAGTACTTC.